The next 24 T cell receptor beta chains were all read from a single sample in a study of tumor and adjacent non-tumor tissue in lung cancer. The library came from three nested PCR rounds adapted from ARM-PCR protocols. TCRdb processed the multiplex PCR reads anew with MiXCR; each CDR3 protein has one entry. The sample holds fewer than 100,000 distinct CDR3 sequences, 72% seen once. No cell sorting was done before RNA was extracted from the tissue. Sequencing input: lung tumor tissue. All receptors come from a woman in her thirties or forties with non-small cell lung cancer.

A note on this clonotype: The junction shows a germline mismatch at one end, possibly a read error. This chain joins TRBV11-2 and TRBJ2-1, with D uncertain. The germline gives CDR1 SGHAT, CDR2 FQNNGV. The CDR3 is made up of 16 amino acids. The DNA for the CDR3 is TGTGCCAGCAGCAAGACACTAAGTGCACTGTACAATGAGCAGCTCTTC. Its protein product is CASSKTLSALYNEQLF.

This clonotype was observed at least ten times. V and J are TRBV5-4 and TRBJ1-2, with 7 bases that match TRBD1. V lost 0 bases to trimming and J lost 7 bases; unmatched junction nucleotides: 15. The germline CDR1 and CDR2 sequences are SGHNT and YYREEE (reference sequence). The CDR3 spans 17 residues. For the CDR3, the DNA is TGTGCCAGCAGCTTGGCGATGGGGGGCAGGGGGTTAGGTGGCTACACCTTC. This gives the protein CASSLAMGGRGLGGYTF.

Turning to this clonotype: A much more abundant neighbour one base away suggests this may be a read error. The chain links TRBV29-1 to TRBJ2-1, with 11 bases matching TRBD2. The germline gives CDR1 SQVTM, CDR2 ANQGSEA. There are 14 residues in the CDR3. The chain's CDR3 is CSVETSGIRNEQLF. CDR3 bases: TGCAGCGTCGAGACTAGCGGGATTCGCAATGAGCAGCTCTTC.

About this clonotype itself: A much larger clone lies one base from this, so it may be a read error. This rearrangement joins TRBV29-1 to TRBJ1-2, with a possible D match to TRBD1 (5 bases). Germline V gene sequence: CDR1 SQVTM, CDR2 ANQGSEA. V lost 6 bases and J lost 3, with 11 bases in between. The CDR3 has 12 residues. The CDR3 is CSVTDRDYGYTF. In DNA, the CDR3 is TGCAGCGTGACTGACAGAGACTATGGCTACACCTTC.

Of note for this clonotype: Its ends do not fully match the called genes, so a read error is possible. The genes are TRBV6-5 and TRBJ1-4; 8 bases fit TRBD1. Germline V gene sequence: CDR1 MNHEY, CDR2 SVGAGI. The CDR3 loop spans 17 amino acids. The CDR3 region has the DNA TGTGCCAACAGTTACTCGGGAACAGGGGGACCTAATGAAAAACCGTTTTTT. Protein sequence: CANSYSGTGGPNEKPFF.

On this clonotype: The conserved closing phenylalanine or tryptophan is absent in this CDR3, likely reflecting a read error. No DNA is shown, since the ends of the CDR3 on it are uncertain; the CDR3 is the one TCRdb lists. The genes are TRBV11-2 and TRBJ2-1; whether TRBD2, the table's D call, matches the DNA was not checked. The CDR3 contains 18 residues when both ends are counted. Germline CDR1 and CDR2: SGHAT and FQNNGV. The CDR3 loop reads CARSSRIVTSGGLREQFY.

The sample holds a few counts of this clonotype. The rearrangement uses TRBV12-3 or TRBV12-4 and TRBJ2-1, with no clear D. The CDR3 covers 15 residues. V lost 6 bases, J lost 4 bases, and 16 bases lay in between. In nucleotides, the CDR3 is TGTGCCAGCAGACCAGAGATAGGGCCGTACAATGAGCAGTTCTTC. Translating it yields CASRPEIGPYNEQFF.

Concerning this clonotype itself: A much more abundant neighbour one base away suggests this may be a read error. The CDR3 sequence: CASSDRGGSSGSIGSVYEQYF. The CDR3 DNA is TGCGCCAGCAGTGATAGAGGTGGCTCTAGCGGGAGTATAGGATCGGTCTACGAGCAGTACTTC. The rearrangement links TRBV10-2 to TRBJ2-7, with TRBD2 matching over 10 bases. The CDR3 consists of 21 residues. The ends lost 3 bases at V and 3 bases at J; junction bases unmatched: 23. Looked up from germline, CDR1 is WSHSY and CDR2 is SAAADI.

This clonotype was counted once. The junction differs from germline at one of its ends, possibly a read error. The chain carries TRBV11-2 and TRBJ1-5; 9 nucleotides agree with TRBD1. The CDR3 is made up of 19 amino acids. Germline-derived CDR1 and CDR2 are SGHAT and FQNNGV. CDR3 loop: CASSQRDRDNLYSNQPQHF. The DNA for the CDR3 is TGTGCCAGCAGCCAACGGGACAGGGACAATCTATATAGCAATCAGCCTCAGCATTTT.

The J gene is TRBJ2-3, the V gene TRBV7-8; a possible D gene is TRBD2 (5 bases). The CDR3 runs to 15 residues. The V gene's germline CDR1 is SGHVS and CDR2 FQNEAQ. CDR3 sequence (DNA): TGTGTTAGCAGCTCCACCAGGACTAGCACAGATACGCAGTATTTT. The encoded protein is CVSSSTRTSTDTQYF.

As regards this clonotype: The junction departs from germline at one end; a sequencing error may be responsible. This rearrangement joins TRBV11-2 to TRBJ2-1; TRBD2 is a possible D gene (6 bases). This CDR3 has 15 amino acids. Germline V gene sequence: CDR1 SGHAT, CDR2 FQNNGV. CDR3 in DNA: TGTGCCAGTAGCTCACGGCGGGGCTCCTACAATGAACAGTTCTTC. It codes for CASSSRRGSYNEQFF. The complete variable domain, with remaining parts taken from reference TRBV11-2 and TRBJ2-1, reads EAGVAQSPRYKIIEKRQSVAFWCNPISGHATLYWYQQILGQGPKLLIQFQNNGVVDDSQLPKDRFSAERLKGVDSTLKIQPAKLEDSAVYLCASSSRRGSYNEQFFGPGTRLTVL.

The chain combines TRBV11-2 with TRBJ2-5, with D tentatively TRBD1 (5 bases). The CDR3 runs to 15 residues. V dropped 7 bases and J dropped 2 bases, with 17 bases sitting between them. Germline CDR1 reads SGHAT; CDR2 reads FQNNGV. The CDR3 DNA follows: TGTGCCAGCACCAAACTCGGACATGCGCAAGAGACCCAGTACTTC. The encoded protein is CASTKLGHAQETQYF.

The J gene is TRBJ2-1, the V gene TRBV2; TRBD1 is a possible D gene (6 bases). The germline V gene has CDR1 SNHLY and CDR2 FYNNEI. The CDR3 spans 14 residues. The CDR3: CPSAGTLSNNEQFF. The CDR3, as DNA: TGTCCATCCGCCGGGACATTATCGAACAATGAGCAGTTCTTC.

This clonotype occurred many times. The J gene is TRBJ2-6, the V gene TRBV28; D ambiguous. Trimming took off 5 bases at V and 3 bases at J, with 11 bases between the two ends. The CDR3 is made up of 15 amino acids. Germline CDR1 reads MDHEN; CDR2 reads SYDVKM. The CDR3 nucleotides are TGTGCCAGCAGTACCCCTCATTTTGGGGCCAACGTCCTGACTTTC. It translates to CASSTPHFGANVLTF.

This chain uses TRBV5-4 with TRBJ1-2, with D uncertain. CDR1 SGHNT and CDR2 YYREEE come from the germline V gene (reference sequence). The V end lost 9 bases, the J end lost 12 bases, and 21 bases lay between the germline ends. The CDR3 is 12 amino acids. CDR3 sequence: CATSQYNYGHTF. CDR3 nucleotides: TGTGCCACCAGTCAGTATAACTATGGTCACACCTTC.

As to this clonotype: Relative to the germline gene, one junction end is altered; a read error may explain this. The chain combines TRBV11-1 with TRBJ2-1; a possible D gene is TRBD1 (7 bases). The germline gives CDR1 SGHAT, CDR2 FQDESV (reference sequence). CDR3 length equals 14 residues. The DNA of the CDR3 is TGTGCCAACAGCTCCAGGGGGTGCGGGGATGAGAAATTCTTC. This translates into CANSSRGCGDEKFF.

For this clonotype: An end of the junction does not agree with germline; a read error may underlie this. The chain's CDR3 is CASARGTDMDTQCF. For the CDR3, the DNA is TGTGCCAGCGCGAGGGGAACCGACATGGACACCCAGTGCTTC. J is TRBJ2-5 and V is TRBV6-2 or TRBV6-3, with D perhaps TRBD1 or TRBD2 (5 bases each). This CDR3 spans 14 amino acids. Looked up from germline, CDR1 is MNHEY and CDR2 is SVGEGT.

With regard to this clonotype: A much larger clone lies one base from this, so it may be a read error. The rearrangement links TRBV5-1 to TRBJ1-5, with D perhaps matching TRBD1 (5 bases). Trimming removed 4 bases from V and 7 bases from J, with 18 bases in between. Per germline, CDR1 SGHRS and CDR2 YFSETQ. The CDR3 totals 15 residues. CDR3 nucleotides: TGCGCCAGCAGCACGGGACTCCTGGGGCAACAGCCCCAGCATTTT. This encodes CASSTGLLGQQPQHF.

This clonotype was seen a few times. The V and J genes are TRBV7-9 and TRBJ2-2, with a possible D match to TRBD2 (6 bases). The CDR3 totals 13 residues. V was cut by 6 bases and J by 6 bases, with 11 bases left in between. Germline V gene sequence: CDR1 SEHNR, CDR2 FQNEAQ (reference sequence). CDR3: CASRRSGAGELFF. The CDR3 DNA reads as TGTGCCAGCAGAAGGTCGGGGGCCGGGGAGCTGTTTTTT.

Turning to this clonotype: One end of the junction does not line up with germline, which may come from a read error. This rearrangement joins TRBV6-5 to TRBJ2-1, with D perhaps matching TRBD2 (6 bases). Germline CDR1 MNHEY, CDR2 SVGAGI. The CDR3 loop spans 16 amino acids. The DNA of the CDR3 is TGTGCTAGCAGCTCTACCGTGGGACGGGGAGGCAATGAGCAGTTCTTC. Amino acids: CASSSTVGRGGNEQFF.

The chain has TRBV11-2 and TRBJ2-5; possibly TRBD1 for D (5 bases). CDR1 is SGHAT and CDR2 is FQNNGV in the germline V gene. V dropped 7 bases and J dropped 5 bases, with 20 bases sitting between them. The CDR3 runs 15 residues. This CDR3 reads CASNRSTIGRETQYF. Here the CDR3 DNA reads TGTGCCAGCAACAGGTCCACTATCGGGCGGGAGACCCAGTACTTC.

Details on this clonotype: At one of its ends the junction is not consistent with the germline gene, which may arise from a read error. The chain combines TRBV7-8 with TRBJ1-6, with unresolved D. The CDR3 is made up of 16 amino acids. CDR1 SGHVS and CDR2 FQNEAQ come from the germline V gene. In DNA form, the CDR3 reads TGTGCTAGCAACTTAGCGGAAGTCAGGAAAAATTCACCCCTCCACTTT. It yields the protein CASNLAEVRKNSPLHF.

This clonotype was counted a few times. CDR3 residues: CASSPGDQPQHF. CDR3 nucleotide sequence: TGTGCCAGCAGTCCAGGGGACCAGCCCCAGCATTTT. V and J are TRBV12-3 or TRBV12-4 and TRBJ1-5; a weak D match, TRBD1 (6 bases). V was trimmed by 5 bases and J by 7 bases, leaving 9 bases between them. This CDR3 has 12 residues.

Points on this clonotype: Likely a read error: the CDR3 ends without its conserved phenylalanine or tryptophan. The V gene is TRBV4-1, the J gene TRBJ2-4, with 9 bases lining up with TRBD1. The CDR3 is 16 amino acids. The germline CDR1 and CDR2 sequences are MGHRA and YSYEKL. Trimming took 4 bases from V and 2 from J; bases not matched to a gene: 6. CDR3 bases: TGCGCCAGCAGCCCCGGGACAGGGATATCCAAAAACATTCAGTACATA. As protein: CASSPGTGISKNIQYI.